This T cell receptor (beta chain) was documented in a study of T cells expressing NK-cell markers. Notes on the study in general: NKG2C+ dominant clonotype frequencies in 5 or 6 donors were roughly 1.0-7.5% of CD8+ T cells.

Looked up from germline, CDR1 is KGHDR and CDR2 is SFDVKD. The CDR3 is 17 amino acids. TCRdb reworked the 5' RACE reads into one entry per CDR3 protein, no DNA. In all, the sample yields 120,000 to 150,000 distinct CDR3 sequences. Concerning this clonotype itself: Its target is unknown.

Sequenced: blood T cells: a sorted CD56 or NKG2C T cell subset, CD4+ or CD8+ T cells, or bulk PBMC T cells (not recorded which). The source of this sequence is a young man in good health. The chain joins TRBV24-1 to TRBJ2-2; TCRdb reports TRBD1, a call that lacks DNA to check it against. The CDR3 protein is CATSDRRTGVNTGELFF.